This T cell receptor (beta chain) was identified in a study of siplizumab effects on memory and regulatory T cells. The method was immunoSEQ multiplex PCR; TCRdb's version includes in-frame clones alone and lacks a portion of them. The sample has more than 95,000 clones, 85% to 95% seen once; the top ten hold about 0.62%. The V gene's germline CDR1 is SNHLY and CDR2 FYNNEI. The CDR3 contains 14 residues. V was pared by 4 bases and J by 6 bases, with 4 bases of the junction left unmatched. The chain carries TRBV2 and TRBJ2-7; 12 bases line up with TRBD2. Sequenced: Tregs sorted from blood. The source of this sequence is a human donor in good health. Here the CDR3 reads CASSGLAGAGEQYF. DNA of the CDR3: TGTGCCAGCAGTGGACTAGCGGGAGCTGGCGAGCAGTACTTC.